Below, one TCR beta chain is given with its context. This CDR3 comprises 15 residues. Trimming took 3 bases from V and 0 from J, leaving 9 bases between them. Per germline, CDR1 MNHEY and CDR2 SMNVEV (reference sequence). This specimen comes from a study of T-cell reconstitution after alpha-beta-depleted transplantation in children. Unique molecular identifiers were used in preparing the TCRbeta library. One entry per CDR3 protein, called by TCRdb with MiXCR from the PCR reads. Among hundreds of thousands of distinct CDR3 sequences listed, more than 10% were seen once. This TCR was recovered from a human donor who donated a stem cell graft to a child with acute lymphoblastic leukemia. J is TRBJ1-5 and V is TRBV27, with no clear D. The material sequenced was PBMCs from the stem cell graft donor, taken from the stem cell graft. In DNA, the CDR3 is TGTGCCAGCAGTTTGCAAAGGAGTAGCAATCAGCCCCAGCATTTT. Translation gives CASSLQRSSNQPQHF.